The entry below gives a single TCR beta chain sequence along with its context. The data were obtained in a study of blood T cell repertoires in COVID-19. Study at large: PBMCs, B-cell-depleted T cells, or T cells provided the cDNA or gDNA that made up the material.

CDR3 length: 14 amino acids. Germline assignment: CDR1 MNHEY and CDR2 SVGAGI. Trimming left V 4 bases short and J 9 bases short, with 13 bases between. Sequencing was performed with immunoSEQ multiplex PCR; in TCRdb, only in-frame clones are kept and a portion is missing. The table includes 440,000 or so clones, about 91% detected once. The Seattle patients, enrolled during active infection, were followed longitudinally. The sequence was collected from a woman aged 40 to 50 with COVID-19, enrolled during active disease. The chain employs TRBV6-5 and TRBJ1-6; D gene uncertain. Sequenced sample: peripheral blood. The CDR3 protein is CASSSFVSGSPLHF. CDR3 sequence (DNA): TGTGCCAGCAGTTCGTTTGTGTCCGGTTCACCCCTCCACTTT.